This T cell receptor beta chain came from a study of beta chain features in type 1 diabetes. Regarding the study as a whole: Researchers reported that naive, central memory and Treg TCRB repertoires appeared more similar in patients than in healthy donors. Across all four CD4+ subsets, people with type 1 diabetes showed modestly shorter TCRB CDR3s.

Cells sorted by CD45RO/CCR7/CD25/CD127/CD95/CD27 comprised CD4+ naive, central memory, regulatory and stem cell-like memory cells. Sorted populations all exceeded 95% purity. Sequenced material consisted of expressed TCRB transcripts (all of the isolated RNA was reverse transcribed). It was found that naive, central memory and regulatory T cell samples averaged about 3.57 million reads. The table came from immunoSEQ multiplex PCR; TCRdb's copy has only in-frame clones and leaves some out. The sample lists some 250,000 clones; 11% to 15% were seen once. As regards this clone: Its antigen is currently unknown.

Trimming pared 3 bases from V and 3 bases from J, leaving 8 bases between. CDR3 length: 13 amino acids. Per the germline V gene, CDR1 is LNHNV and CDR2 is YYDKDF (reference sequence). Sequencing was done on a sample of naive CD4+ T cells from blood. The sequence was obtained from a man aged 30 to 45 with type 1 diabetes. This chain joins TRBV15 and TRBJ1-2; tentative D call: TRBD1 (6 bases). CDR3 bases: TGTGCCACCAGCAGGGACAGCCACTATGGCTACACCTTC. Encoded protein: CATSRDSHYGYTF.